This TCR beta chain was recovered during a study of response to subunit inactivated influenza vaccine (dated 2018 in TCRdb). A note on the overall study: Deep quantitative profiling of the T cell receptor repertoire was used in the study to follow responses to a trivalent subunit inactivated influenza vaccine.

The CDR3 numbers 15 residues from cysteine through phenylalanine. Only the CDR3 part of the read is kept: 45 bases, read in frame from the first base. V ends up 3 bases short and J 5 bases short, with an unmatched junction base count of 4. Sequences SGDLS (CDR1) and YYNGEE (CDR2) are obtained from the germline V gene. The investigation overall reported the following: The authors proposed that each seasonal influenza vaccination may bring in only a limited number of new T cells.

The library was obtained by RT-PCR. TCRdb lists the instrument as Illumina HiSeq 2500. TCRdb redid the processing of the public reads, applying fastp at Q25 and MiXCR, and retained in-frame beta chains. Every entry covers one CDR3 protein and lists the most common genes and DNA from its rows. The sample has roughly 500,000 distinct CDR3 sequences on record, 20% to 25% of them singletons. Clones ranked in the top ten supply approximately 3% of the sample. With respect to this clonotype: No cognate antigen has been identified for it. Per-base qualities were not stored, and no clone one base away is much larger.

Another study also made use of these data, one on T cells expressing NK-cell markers. As the second paper documents: The TCR beta cDNA libraries were made using 5'RACE template switching, a step that added both a universal primer site and unique molecular identifiers. TCR beta-chain repertoires were profiled in sorted CD3+CD56+NKG2C+, CD3+CD56+NKG2C- and CD3+CD56-NKG2C+ T-cell subsets from several donors. Seven of the eight sequenced donors were HCMV-seropositive and one was HCMV-seronegative. To restrict sorting to alphabetaTCR-expressing T cells, an anti-gammadeltaTCR antibody was added in several experiments. In over 5 donors, the dominant CD3+CD56+NKG2C+ clonotypes were among the top 10 CD8+ clonotypes and accounted for 1.0-7.0% of CD8+ T cells. Those dominant clonotypes were again the most abundant among CD3+CD56-NKG2C+ cells in a few donors, at about 25-60.1%. Whether the expanded NKG2C-expressing T cell clones were specific for HCMV antigens remained unclear. Randomly selected healthy volunteers, three men and five women, were used as the eight sequenced donors. HCMV-specific IgG was detected in serum with a commercial ELISA kit to determine HCMV serostatus. Peripheral blood mononuclear cells were isolated from blood by Ficoll density gradient centrifugation. Using Miltenyi isolation kits, CD4+ and CD8+ T cells were isolated from PBMC through magnetic immunoseparation. Synthesis of cDNA was primed from the TCR beta constant segment and was followed by two consecutive PCR amplification steps. Illumina HiSeq 2000/2500, MiSeq or NextSeq was used to sequence libraries as 2 x 150 bp reads. MIGEC was used to demultiplex reads and group the reads by UMI, and MiTCR was used to assemble and quantify clonotypes. To exclude erroneous sequences, only TCR cDNA sequences supported by at least two reads were retained. The tcR package was used for downstream repertoire analysis, and clonotypes were matched between fractions using CDR3 nucleotide sequence together with V segment. VDJmatch was used to annotate antigen specificity against VDJdb, with one amino acid substitution in CDR3 permitted.

The rearranged chain carries TRBV9 and TRBJ2-5; the junction holds 13 bases that match TRBD2. This receptor was taken from a man aged 50 to 60 who received an inactivated influenza vaccine. Donor details come from another sample of the same person, matched by shared clones. The input for sequencing was CD4+ T cells sorted from PBMCs, taken about 13 days after vaccination. CDR3 region: CASSGLAGGRETQYF. The base sequence is TGTGCCAGCAGCGGACTAGCGGGGGGTCGGGAGACCCAGTACTTC. The full variable domain, with segments outside the CDR3 supplied by the reference TRBV9 and TRBJ2-5 proteins, appears as DSGVTQTPKHLITATGQRVTLRCSPRSGDLSVYWYQQSLDQGLQFLIQYYNGEERAKGNILERFSAQQFPDLHSELNLSSLELGDSALYFCASSGLAGGRETQYFGPGTRLLVL.